Only a few counts were recorded for the clone carrying this T cell receptor (beta chain). Its antigen is still unknown. These data originate in a study of T-cell memory formation after mild COVID-19. This CDR3 region has 13 residues. Trimming shortened V by 4 bases and J by 4 bases, and 9 bases separated the two germline ends. CDR1 and CDR2 from the germline V gene are MNHNS and SASEGT. The authors produced TCR alpha and TCR beta cDNA libraries with sample barcodes and UMIs by 5'RACE using constant-segment primers. TCRdb ran MiXCR on the 5' RACE reads and lists one entry per CDR3 protein. The repertoire has roughly 300,000 distinct CDR3 sequences, roughly 8% of them found once; the top ten carry around a fifth. Overall study findings and caveats: Several responding clones turned up in pre-infection memory, indicating that cross-reactive memory may have taken part. Of the contracting clones, CD4+ ones lay mainly in CM and EM, and CD8+ ones in EMRA.

This sequence was found in a man younger than 30 who had mild COVID-19 (a few samples of this study predate the infection). Cell type and time point are not known. The sample consisted of PBMCs or a T cell subset sorted from them (not recorded which). V and J are TRBV6-1 and TRBJ2-3; D unresolved. The CDR3 loop reads CASSGSVADTQYF. The CDR3, as DNA: TGTGCCAGCAGTGGCTCCGTCGCAGATACGCAGTATTTT.